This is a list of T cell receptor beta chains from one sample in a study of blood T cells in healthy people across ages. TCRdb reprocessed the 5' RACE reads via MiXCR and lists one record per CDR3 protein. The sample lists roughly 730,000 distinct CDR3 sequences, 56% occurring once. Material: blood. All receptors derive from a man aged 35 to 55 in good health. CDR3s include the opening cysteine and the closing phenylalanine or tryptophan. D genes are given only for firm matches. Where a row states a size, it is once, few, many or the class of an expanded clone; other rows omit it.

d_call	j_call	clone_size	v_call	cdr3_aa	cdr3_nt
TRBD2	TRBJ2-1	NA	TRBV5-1	CASSSGLAGEETQFF	TGCGCCAGCAGCTCGGGACTAGCGGGCGAAGAGACCCAGTTCTTC
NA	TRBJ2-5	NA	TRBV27	CASSWTVQEALYF	TGTGCCAGCAGCTGGACAGTACAAGAGGCCCTGTACTTC
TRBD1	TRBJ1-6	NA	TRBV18	CASSPTPGQQTPLHF	TGTGCCAGCTCACCAACTCCGGGACAGCAGACACCCCTCCACTTT
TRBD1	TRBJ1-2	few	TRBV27	CASSLIGTGGKDGYTF	TGTGCCAGCAGTTTAATTGGAACAGGGGGTAAGGATGGCTACACCTTC
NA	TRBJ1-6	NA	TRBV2	CASTQDRNNSPLHF	TGTGCCAGCACTCAGGACAGAAATAATTCACCCCTCCACTTT
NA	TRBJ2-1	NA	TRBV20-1	CSARPRGSYNEQFF	TGCAGTGCTAGACCCAGGGGCTCTTACAATGAGCAGTTCTTC
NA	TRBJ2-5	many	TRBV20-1	CSAREATDSGEQYF	TGCAGTGCTAGAGAAGCGACCGACTCTGGTGAGCAGTACTTC
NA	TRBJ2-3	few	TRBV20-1	CSASPWVTADTQYF	TGCAGTGCCTCCCCTTGGGTAACCGCGGATACGCAGTATTTT
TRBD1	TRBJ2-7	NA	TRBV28	CASSPLQGVGYEQYF	TGTGCCAGCAGTCCGTTACAGGGGGTAGGCTACGAGCAGTACTTC
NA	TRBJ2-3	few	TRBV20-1	CSAGRGSADTQYF	TGCAGTGCCGGTCGGGGGTCGGCAGATACGCAGTATTTT
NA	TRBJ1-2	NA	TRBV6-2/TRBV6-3	CASSPGQLRGYGYTF	TGTGCCAGCAGCCCAGGACAGCTGAGAGGGTATGGCTACACCTTC
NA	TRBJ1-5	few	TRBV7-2	CASSLDPGPQHF	TGTGCCAGCAGCTTAGATCCAGGCCCCCAGCATTTT
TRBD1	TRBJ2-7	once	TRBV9	CASSVRDRTYEQYF	TGTGCCAGCAGCGTCCGGGACAGAACCTACGAGCAGTACTTC
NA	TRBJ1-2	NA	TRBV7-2	CASSLSGGARTNYGYTF	TGTGCCAGCAGCTTATCCGGGGGCGCGCGAACTAACTATGGCTACACCTTC
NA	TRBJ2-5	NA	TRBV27	CASSLKGWIETQYF	TGTGCCAGCAGTTTAAAGGGGTGGATAGAGACCCAGTACTTC
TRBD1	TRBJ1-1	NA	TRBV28	CASSPPDRASDTEAFF	TGTGCCAGCAGCCCCCCGGACAGGGCTTCTGACACTGAAGCTTTCTTT
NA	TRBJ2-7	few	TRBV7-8	CASSLALGEIYEQYF	TGTGCCAGCAGCTTAGCTTTGGGGGAGATCTACGAGCAGTACTTC
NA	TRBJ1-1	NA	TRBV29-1	CSVPAEDTEAFF	TGCAGCGTCCCCGCGGAGGACACTGAAGCTTTCTTT
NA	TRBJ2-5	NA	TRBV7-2	CASSLDPYKETQYF	TGTGCCAGCAGCTTAGATCCGTATAAAGAGACCCAGTACTTC
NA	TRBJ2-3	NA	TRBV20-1	CSATSLRTGSADTQYF	TGCAGTGCTACATCCCTTCGCACAGGGTCGGCAGATACGCAGTATTTT
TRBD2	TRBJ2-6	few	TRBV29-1	CSVVLAGGSRSGANVLTF	TGCAGCGTGGTGTTAGCGGGAGGAAGTCGCTCTGGGGCCAACGTCCTGACTTTC
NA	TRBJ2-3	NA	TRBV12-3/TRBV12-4	CASIGRTLVDSTDTQYF	TGTGCCAGCATTGGGAGGACCCTAGTGGATAGCACAGATACGCAGTATTTT
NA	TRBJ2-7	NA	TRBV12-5	CASGLVRGTGRNEQYF	TGTGCTAGTGGTTTGGTACGGGGGACGGGAAGGAACGAGCAGTACTTC
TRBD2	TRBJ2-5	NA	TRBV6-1	CASSVREGYETQYF	TGTGCCAGCAGTGTCAGGGAGGGATATGAGACCCAGTACTTC
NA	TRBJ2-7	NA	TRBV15	CATSQTGFNEQYF	TGTGCCACCAGCCAAACGGGGTTTAACGAGCAGTACTTC
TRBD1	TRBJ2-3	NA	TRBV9	CASSGTGDRRDTQYF	TGTGCCAGCAGCGGAACCGGGGACAGGAGAGATACGCAGTATTTT